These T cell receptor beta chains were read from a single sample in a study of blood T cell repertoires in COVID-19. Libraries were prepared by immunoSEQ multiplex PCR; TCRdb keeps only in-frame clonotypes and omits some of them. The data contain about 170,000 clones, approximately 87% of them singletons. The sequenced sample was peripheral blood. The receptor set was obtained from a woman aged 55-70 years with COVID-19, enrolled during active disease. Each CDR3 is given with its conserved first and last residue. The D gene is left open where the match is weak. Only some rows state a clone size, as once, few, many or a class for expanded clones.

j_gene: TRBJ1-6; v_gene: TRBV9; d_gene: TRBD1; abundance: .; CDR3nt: TGTGCCAGCAGTCGACAGGGGAAGCAGTTTAATTCACCCCTCCACTTT; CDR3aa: CASSRQGKQFNSPLHF
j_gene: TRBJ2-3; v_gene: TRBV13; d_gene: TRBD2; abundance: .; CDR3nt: TGTGCCAGCAGCTTAGTTTCGGGCGGGAGAGGAAGAGATACGCAGTATTTT; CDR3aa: CASSLVSGGRGRDTQYF
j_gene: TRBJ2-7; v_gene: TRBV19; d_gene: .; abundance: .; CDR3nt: TGTGCCAGTAGTATTCGTTCCGGGGAGCAGTACTTC; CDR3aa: CASSIRSGEQYF
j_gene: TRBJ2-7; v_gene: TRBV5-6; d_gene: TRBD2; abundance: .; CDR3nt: TGTGCCAGCAGCCTGGGACTAGCGAGCTCCTACGAGCAGTACTTC; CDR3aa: CASSLGLASSYEQYF
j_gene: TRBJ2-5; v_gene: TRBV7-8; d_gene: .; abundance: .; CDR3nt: TGTGCCAGCAGCGTGGGGGGAGAGACCCAGTACTTC; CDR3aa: CASSVGGETQYF
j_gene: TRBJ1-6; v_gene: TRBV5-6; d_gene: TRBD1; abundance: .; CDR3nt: TGTGCCAGCAGCTTAGGACAGGGTCATAATTCACCCCTCCACTTT; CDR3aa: CASSLGQGHNSPLHF
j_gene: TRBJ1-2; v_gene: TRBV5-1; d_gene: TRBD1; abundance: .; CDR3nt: TGCGCCAGCAGCTTGGGCCGGGCCGGGACAGGGGGCTTAAGTTATGGCTACACCTTC; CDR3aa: CASSLGRAGTGGLSYGYTF
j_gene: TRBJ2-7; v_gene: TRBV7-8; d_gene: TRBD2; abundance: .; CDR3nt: TGTGCCAGCAGCTTAGGGGGGTTAGCGGGAGGATCCTACGAGCAGTACTTC; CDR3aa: CASSLGGLAGGSYEQYF
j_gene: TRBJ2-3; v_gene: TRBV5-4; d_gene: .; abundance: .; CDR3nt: TGTGCCAGCAGCAGCCTAAGCACAGATACGCAGTATTTT; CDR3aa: CASSSLSTDTQYF
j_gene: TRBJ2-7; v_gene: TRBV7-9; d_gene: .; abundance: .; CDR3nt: TGTGCCAGCAGCTACGGGACTGCCTACGAGCAGTACTTC; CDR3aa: CASSYGTAYEQYF
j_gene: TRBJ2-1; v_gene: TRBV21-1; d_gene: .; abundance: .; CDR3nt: TGTGCCAGCAGCAAAATTCCCGGGAGATACAATGAGCAGTTCTTC; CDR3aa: CASSKIPGRYNEQFF
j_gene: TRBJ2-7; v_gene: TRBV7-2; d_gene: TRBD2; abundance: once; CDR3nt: TGTGCCAGCAACTCCCCCGGGGGGTACGAGCAGTACTTC; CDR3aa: CASNSPGGYEQYF
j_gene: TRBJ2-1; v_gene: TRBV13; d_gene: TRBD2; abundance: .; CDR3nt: TGTGCCAGCAGCTTTATGACTAGCGGGAGGGCGCGGAATGAGCAGTTCTTC; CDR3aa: CASSFMTSGRARNEQFF
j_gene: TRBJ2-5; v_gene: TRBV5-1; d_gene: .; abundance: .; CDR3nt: TGCGCCACCCACCCTACACCGGGAACAGAAGAGACCCAGTACTTC; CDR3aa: CATHPTPGTEETQYF
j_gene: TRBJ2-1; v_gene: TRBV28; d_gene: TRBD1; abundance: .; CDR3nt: TGTGCCAGCACACGGGACAGGAGTCGCAATGAGCAGTTCTTC; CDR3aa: CASTRDRSRNEQFF
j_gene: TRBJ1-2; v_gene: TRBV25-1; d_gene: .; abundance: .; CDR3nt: TGTGCCAGCAGTACTGTGACAGCCGGCTATGGCTACACCTTC; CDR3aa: CASSTVTAGYGYTF
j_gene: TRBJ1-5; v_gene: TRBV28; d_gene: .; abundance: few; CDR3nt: TGTGCCAGCAGTTTGTGGAGGGGCGACGGTAATCAGCCCCAGCATTTT; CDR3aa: CASSLWRGDGNQPQHF
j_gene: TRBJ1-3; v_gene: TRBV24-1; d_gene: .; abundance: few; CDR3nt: TGTGCCACCAGTGACGGGGTAAACACCATATATTTT; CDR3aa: CATSDGVNTIYF
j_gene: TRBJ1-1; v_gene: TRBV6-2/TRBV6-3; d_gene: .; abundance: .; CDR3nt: TGTGCCAGCAGTTATAGTCCCGCTGGAGGGATATCTGAAGCTTTCTTT; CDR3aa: CASSYSPAGGISEAFF
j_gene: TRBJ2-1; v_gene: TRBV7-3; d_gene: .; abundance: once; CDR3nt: TGTGCCAGCAGCTTAATTCCCAACCGGGAAAACAATGAGCAGTTCTTC; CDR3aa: CASSLIPNRENNEQFF
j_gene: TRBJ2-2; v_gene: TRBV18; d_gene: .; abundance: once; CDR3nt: TGTGCCAGCTCACCACCATCAAGGGGCAACACCGGGGAGCTGTTTTTT; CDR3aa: CASSPPSRGNTGELFF
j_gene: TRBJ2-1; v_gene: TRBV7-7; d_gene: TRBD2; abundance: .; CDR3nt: TGTGCTAGCAGCTTTGACCGGGGGGATGAGCAGTTCTTC; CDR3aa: CASSFDRGDEQFF
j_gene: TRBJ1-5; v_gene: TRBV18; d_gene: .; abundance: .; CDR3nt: TGTGCCAGCAGCCAAGATAGCAATCAGCCCCAGCATTTT; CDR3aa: CASSQDSNQPQHF
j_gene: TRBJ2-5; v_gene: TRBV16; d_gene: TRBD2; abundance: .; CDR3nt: TGTGCCAGCAGCCAATCCTTTTCTGCGACTAGCGCCCAAGAGACCCAGTACTTC; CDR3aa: CASSQSFSATSAQETQYF
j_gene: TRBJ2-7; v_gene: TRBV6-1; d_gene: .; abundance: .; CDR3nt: TGTGCCAGCAGTGAGAGCGGAAGGTACTACGAGCAGTACTTC; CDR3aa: CASSESGRYYEQYF
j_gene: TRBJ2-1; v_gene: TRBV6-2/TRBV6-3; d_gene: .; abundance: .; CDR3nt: TGTGCCAGCGGTTGGACTGACCTGGCGGCTGAGCAGTTCTTC; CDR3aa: CASGWTDLAAEQFF
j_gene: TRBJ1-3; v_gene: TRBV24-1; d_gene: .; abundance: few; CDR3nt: TGTGCCACCAGGGGGGACGGGAGCTCTGGAAACACCATATATTTT; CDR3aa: CATRGDGSSGNTIYF
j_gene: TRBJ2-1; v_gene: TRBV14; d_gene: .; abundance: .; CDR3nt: TGTGCCAGCAGCCAAAGGCTTGCGGATTACAATGAGCAGTTCTTC; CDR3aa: CASSQRLADYNEQFF
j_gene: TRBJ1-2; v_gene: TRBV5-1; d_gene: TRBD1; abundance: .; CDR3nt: TGCGCCAGCAGCTTGGGTGACAGGGGGCGTTTGTCCTATGGCTACACCTTC; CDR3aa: CASSLGDRGRLSYGYTF
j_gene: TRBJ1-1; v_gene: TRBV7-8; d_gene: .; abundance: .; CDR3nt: TGTGCCAGCAGCTTAAACTCAATCTTCGAGGGCACTGAAGCTTTCTTT; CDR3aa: CASSLNSIFEGTEAFF
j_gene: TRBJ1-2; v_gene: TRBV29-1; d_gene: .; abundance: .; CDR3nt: TGCAGCGTTGATAGCATGTTCGGGGGAAACTATGGCTACACCTTC; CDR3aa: CSVDSMFGGNYGYTF
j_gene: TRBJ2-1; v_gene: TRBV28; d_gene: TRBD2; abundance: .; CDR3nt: TGTGCCAGCAGTTCGACTAGCGGCCTCTCCAATGAGCAGTTCTTC; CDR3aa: CASSSTSGLSNEQFF
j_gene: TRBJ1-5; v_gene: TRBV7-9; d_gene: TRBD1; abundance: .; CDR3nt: TGTGCCAGCAGCTTCGGGACAGATCAGCCCCAGCATTTT; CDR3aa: CASSFGTDQPQHF
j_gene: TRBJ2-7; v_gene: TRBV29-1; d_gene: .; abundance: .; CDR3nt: TGCAGCGTTGAGACACAGGGAAGCTCCTACGAGCAGTACTTC; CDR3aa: CSVETQGSSYEQYF
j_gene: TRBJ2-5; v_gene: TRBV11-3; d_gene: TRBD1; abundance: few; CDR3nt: TGTGCCAGCAGGCCCCGTGACAGGGGAAAAGAGACCCAGTACTTC; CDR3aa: CASRPRDRGKETQYF
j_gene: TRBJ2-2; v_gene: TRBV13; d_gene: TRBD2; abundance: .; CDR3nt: TGTGCCAGCAGCCCAAGCGGACTAGCGGGAGGCCGGGACACCGGGGAGCTGTTTTTT; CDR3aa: CASSPSGLAGGRDTGELFF
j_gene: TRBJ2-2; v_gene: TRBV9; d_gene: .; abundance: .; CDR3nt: TGTGCCAGCAGCGTAGGGATTAGCGGCACCGGGGAGCTGTTTTTT; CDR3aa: CASSVGISGTGELFF
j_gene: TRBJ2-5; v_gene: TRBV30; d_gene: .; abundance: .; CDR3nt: TGTGCCTGGAGTGTACCCCTCCCCGGACTGGAGCAAGAGACCCAGTACTTC; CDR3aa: CAWSVPLPGLEQETQYF
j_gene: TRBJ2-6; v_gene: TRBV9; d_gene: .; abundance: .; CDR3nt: TGTGCCAGCAGCGTACAAAGGGGCCACTCTGGGGCCAACGTCCTGACTTTC; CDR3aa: CASSVQRGHSGANVLTF
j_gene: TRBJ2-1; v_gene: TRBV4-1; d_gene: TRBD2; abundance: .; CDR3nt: TGCGCCAGCAGTCCTCCGACTAGCGGGAGTAGGTACAATGAGCAGTTCTTC; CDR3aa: CASSPPTSGSRYNEQFF
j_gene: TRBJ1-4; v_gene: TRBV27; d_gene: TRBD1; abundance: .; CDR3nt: TGTGCCAGCAGACGACAGGGGGGCACTAATGAAAAACTGTTTTTT; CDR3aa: CASRRQGGTNEKLFF
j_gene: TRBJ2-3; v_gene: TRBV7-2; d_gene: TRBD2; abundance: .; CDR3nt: TGTGCCAGCAGCGCCCGGCTAGCGGGGATTCAAGATACGCAGTATTTT; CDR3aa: CASSARLAGIQDTQYF
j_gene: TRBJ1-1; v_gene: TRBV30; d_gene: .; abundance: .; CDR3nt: TGTGCCTGGAGTGTCAGCTTTAAACAGGGGAACACTGAAGCTTTCTTT; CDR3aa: CAWSVSFKQGNTEAFF
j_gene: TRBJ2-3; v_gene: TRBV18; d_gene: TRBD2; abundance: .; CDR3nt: TGTGCCAGCTCACCACTATTCCTAACTAGCGGGACAAGCACAGATACGCAGTATTTT; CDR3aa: CASSPLFLTSGTSTDTQYF
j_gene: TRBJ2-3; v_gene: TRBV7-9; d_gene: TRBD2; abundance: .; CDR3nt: TGTGCCAGCAGCCACCGTAGCGGGGTCACAGATACGCAGTATTTT; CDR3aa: CASSHRSGVTDTQYF
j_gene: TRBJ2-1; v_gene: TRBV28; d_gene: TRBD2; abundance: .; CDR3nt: TGTGCCAGCAGTTTCGTCCTAGCGGGAGAGGGCTCCTACAATGAGCAGTTCTTC; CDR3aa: CASSFVLAGEGSYNEQFF
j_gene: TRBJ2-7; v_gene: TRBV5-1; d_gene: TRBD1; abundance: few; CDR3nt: TGCGCCAGCGAGGGACAGGGGGCGATCGGGCGGATTTCCTCCTACGAGCAGTACTTC; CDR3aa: CASEGQGAIGRISSYEQYF
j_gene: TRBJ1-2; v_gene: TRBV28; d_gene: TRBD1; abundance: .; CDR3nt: TGTGCCAGCAGCCAAGGTGGACAGGACCTCTATGGCTACACCTTC; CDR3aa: CASSQGGQDLYGYTF
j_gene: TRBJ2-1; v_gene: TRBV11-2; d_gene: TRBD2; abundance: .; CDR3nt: TGTGCCATCCCGGGACTAGCGGGAGGGAGTGAGCAGTTCTTC; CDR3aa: CAIPGLAGGSEQFF
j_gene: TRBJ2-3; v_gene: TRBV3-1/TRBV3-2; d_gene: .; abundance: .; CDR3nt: TGTGCCAGCAGCCCAACCCAACGGGATACGCAGTATTTT; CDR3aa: CASSPTQRDTQYF
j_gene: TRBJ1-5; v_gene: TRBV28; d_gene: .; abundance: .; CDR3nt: TGTGCCAGCAGTTTAGGGTCCCAGGGGAGCAATCAGCCCCAGCATTTT; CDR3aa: CASSLGSQGSNQPQHF
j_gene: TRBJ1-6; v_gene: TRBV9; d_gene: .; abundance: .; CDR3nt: TGTGCCAGCAGCGCGGGACTGGAGAATTCACCCCTCCACTTT; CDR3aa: CASSAGLENSPLHF
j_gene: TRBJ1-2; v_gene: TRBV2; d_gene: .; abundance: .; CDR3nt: TGTGCCAGCAGACTGGAGGGAGGGAACTATGGCTACACCTTC; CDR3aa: CASRLEGGNYGYTF
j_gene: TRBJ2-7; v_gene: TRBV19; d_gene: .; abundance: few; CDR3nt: TGTGCCAGTAGTAAACCGACAGTCTCCTACGAGCAGTACTTC; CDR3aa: CASSKPTVSYEQYF
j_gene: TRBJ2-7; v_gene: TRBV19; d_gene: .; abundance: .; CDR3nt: TGTGCCAGTGTCAGGGGCTACGAGCAGTACTTC; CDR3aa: CASVRGYEQYF
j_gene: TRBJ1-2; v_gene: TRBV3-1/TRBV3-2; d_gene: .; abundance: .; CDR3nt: TGTGCCAGCAGCCGGGCATCGGTTAACTATGGCTACACCTTC; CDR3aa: CASSRASVNYGYTF
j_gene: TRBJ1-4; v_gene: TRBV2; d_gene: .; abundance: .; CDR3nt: TGTGCCAGCAGTGAACAGGCAACTAATGAAAAACTGTTTTTT; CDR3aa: CASSEQATNEKLFF
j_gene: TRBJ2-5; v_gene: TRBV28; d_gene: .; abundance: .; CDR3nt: TGTGCCAGCAGTGCCCTTGAGGGCCAAGAGACCCAGTACTTC; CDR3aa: CASSALEGQETQYF
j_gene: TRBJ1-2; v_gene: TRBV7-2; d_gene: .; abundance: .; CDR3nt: TGTGCCAGCAGCTTAGACTCAAACTATGGCTACACCTTC; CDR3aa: CASSLDSNYGYTF